One and the same sample provided the 13 T cell receptor beta chains below, sequenced in a study of cytomegalovirus exposure and HLA in healthy donors. 13 Jbeta primers and 60 Vbeta primers were used for the PCR. Sequencing used immunoSEQ multiplex PCR; TCRdb keeps in-frame clones, though not all of them. The sample carries 120,000 to 150,000 clones, roughly 73% recorded once. The source material was PBMCs. These TCRs come from a female donor in good health and CMV-seronegative.

The rearrangement joins TRBV28 to TRBJ1-5; 9 bases match TRBD1. The CDR3 is 16 residues long. The trim removed 6 bases at V and 4 bases at J, leaving 10 bases unmatched. The germline V gene encodes CDR1 MDHEN and CDR2 SYDVKM. DNA for the CDR3: TGTGCCAGCAGGAGTGCCGGGACAGGGTCAAATCAGCCCCAGCATTTT. Protein sequence: CASRSAGTGSNQPQHF.

The rearrangement joins TRBV28 to TRBJ2-7, with TRBD1 identical over 12 bases. V dropped 3 bases and J dropped 5; count of bases not matched to a gene: 5. Looked up from germline, CDR1 is MDHEN and CDR2 is SYDVKM. The CDR3 is 15 amino acids. CDR3: CASSFAGQGAHEQYF. The CDR3 DNA follows: TGTGCCAGCAGTTTCGCGGGACAGGGGGCCCACGAGCAGTACTTC.

The chain joins TRBV6-5 to TRBJ2-3; TRBD2 is a possible D gene (6 bases). With 6 bases removed from V and 2 bases from J, the gap between germline ends came to 12 bases. Germline values: CDR1 MNHEY, CDR2 SVGAGI. This CDR3 region has 14 residues. CDR3 nucleotide sequence: TGTGCCAGCAGCCGTGGGGGGTTCACAGATACGCAGTATTTT. This codes for CASSRGGFTDTQYF.

The J gene is TRBJ2-1, the V gene TRBV9; 8 nucleotides line up with TRBD2. This CDR3 is built from 13 residues. The V and J ends lost 0 bases and 13 bases, in that order; junction bases with no gene match: 6. Germline V gene lookup returns CDR1 SGDLS and CDR2 YYNGEE. DNA of the CDR3: TGTGCCAGCAGCGTAGGAGACGGGGGGGTCCAGTTCTTC. Amino acid sequence: CASSVGDGGVQFF.

This clone was found once. The chain joins TRBV12-5 to TRBJ1-1; no clear D gene. V lost 9 bases and J 5 bases, leaving 10 bases between the germline ends. The CDR3 extends over 11 amino acids. Germline CDR1 LGHNT, CDR2 FRNRAP. Here the CDR3 DNA reads TGTGCTAGCCCGCCGGGAACTGAAGCTTTCTTT. Amino acids: CASPPGTEAFF.

This chain connects TRBV7-3 to TRBJ2-3, with TRBD2 matching over 7 bases. From germline, CDR1 is SGHTA and CDR2 FQGTGA. CDR3 length: 15 residues. Germline trimming cut 5 bases from V and 4 bases from J; bases unmatched to any gene: 9. In DNA form, the CDR3 reads TGTGCCAGCAGCATTGGGACTACACCCCCAGATACGCAGTATTTT. Its translation is CASSIGTTPPDTQYF.

The chain recombines TRBV7-9 with TRBJ2-5; 9 nucleotides align to TRBD1. With V trimmed by 11 bases and J by 5 bases, 18 bases remained unmatched. The CDR3 is 16 amino acids. CDR1 SEHNR and CDR2 FQNEAQ come from the germline V gene (reference sequence). In nucleotides, the CDR3 is TGTGCCTCTCAGGACCAAGACAGGGGGGTTTGGGAGACCCAGTACTTC. Translated, it gives CASQDQDRGVWETQYF.

The V call is TRBV6-1, the J call TRBJ1-1; no clear D gene. The CDR3 runs 13 residues. Germline V CDR1 and CDR2: MNHNS, SASEGT. Deletions cut 6 bases from V and 0 bases from J, with 8 bases between. CDR3: CASSEVLNTEAFF. CDR3 coding DNA: TGTGCCAGCAGCGAGGTCCTGAACACTGAAGCTTTCTTT.

V gene TRBV5-1 combines with J gene TRBJ1-2; D is undetermined. This CDR3 comprises 14 residues. Germline V gives CDR1 SGHRS, CDR2 YFSETQ. Trimming pared 4 bases from V and 9 bases from J, leaving 19 bases between. Written as DNA, the CDR3 is TGCGCCAGCAGCCAGGAAGCGGGTCTAACCAGCTACACCTTC. Its protein is CASSQEAGLTSYTF.

This sequence joins TRBV20-1 and TRBJ2-1; 8 positions agree with TRBD1. The germline gives CDR1 DFQATT, CDR2 SNEGSKA (reference sequence). The CDR3 contains 10 residues. V lost 5 bases to trimming and J lost 14 bases; unmatched junction nucleotides: 5. The DNA of the CDR3 is TGCAGTGCTCTGGACAGGGTTAAGTTCTTC. This sequence encodes CSALDRVKFF.

The chain joins TRBV9 to TRBJ1-4; a weak D match, TRBD1 (6 bases). Germline CDR1 reads SGDLS; CDR2 reads YYNGEE. V shed 3 bases and J shed 3 bases, with 9 bases lying between them. The CDR3 is 14 amino acids. The CDR3 sequence: CASSAPGANEKLFF. In nucleotides, the CDR3 is TGTGCCAGCAGCGCCCCAGGGGCTAATGAAAAACTGTTTTTT.

The rearrangement links TRBV5-1 to TRBJ2-7; D perhaps matches TRBD1 (5 bases). The V and J ends lost 3 bases and 2 bases respectively, with 15 bases between them. The CDR3 sequence is 15 residues long. The germline CDR1 and CDR2 sequences are SGHRS and YFSETQ. CDR3 amino acids: CASSSNPGSTYEQYF. In DNA form, the CDR3 reads TGCGCCAGCAGCTCCAACCCAGGGTCTACCTACGAGCAGTACTTC.

The genes are TRBV12-5 and TRBJ2-3; no firm D call. The ends were cut back, 7 bases at V and 6 bases at J, with 11 bases in the middle. The CDR3 spans 12 residues. Germline CDR1 LGHNT, CDR2 FRNRAP. The DNA for the CDR3 is TGTGCTAGTGCGCCCTCGGAGGATACGCAGTATTTT. Translated, it gives CASAPSEDTQYF.